This T cell receptor (beta chain) was observed in a study of PD-1 blockade in classical Hodgkin lymphoma. In the study overall: With a 2-week interval, patients received intravenous nivolumab at 3 mg/kg. Findings and limits, study-wide: Lower baseline TCR diversity was reported for newly diagnosed patients than for healthy donors.

The V gene end was trimmed by 4 bases and the J gene end by 1 base; junction bases not matched to a gene: 2. Germline CDR1 and CDR2: LNHDA and SQIVND (reference sequence). The CDR3 runs to 15 residues. This table comes from immunoSEQ multiplex PCR, and its TCRdb copy is limited to in-frame clones, with some not included. In the table there are roughly 31,000 clones, around 70% of which are singletons. Relapse was seen in all patients after autologous stem cell transplantation, and brentuximab vedotin exposure was variable. In the case of this clone: Its antigen is not known.

The starting material was peripheral blood mononuclear cells (PBMCs), obtained before the second cycle of nivolumab. The sequence was collected from a human donor with classical Hodgkin lymphoma. The chain employs TRBV19 and TRBJ2-1; 9 bases match TRBD2. The CDR3 loop is CASSTLAGSYNEQFF. CDR3 nucleotides: TGTGCCAGTAGTACTCTAGCGGGGTCCTACAATGAGCAGTTCTTC.